The subject of this entry is one T cell receptor (beta chain). The CDR3 is 15 residues long. Germline V gives CDR1 SGHTA, CDR2 FQGTGA. Trimming took off 2 bases at V and 6 bases at J, with 15 bases between the two ends. These data are taken from a study of blood T cell repertoires in COVID-19. Study overall: There were acute and convalescent COVID-19 samples, and they came from the United States, Italy and Spain.

Clones were sequenced by immunoSEQ multiplex PCR, and TCRdb holds only the in-frame ones, with some missing. The data hold around 250,000 clones, with around 90% observed a single time. This receptor was identified in a woman aged 25-40 years with acute COVID-19. The material sequenced was PBMCs or T cells enriched from blood (not recorded which). This chain joins TRBV7-3 and TRBJ2-3; tentative D call: TRBD1 (6 bases). Here the CDR3 DNA reads TGTGCCAGCAGCTTATCCCCCGGGCAGGGGGATACGCAGTATTTT. Amino acids: CASSLSPGQGDTQYF.